These 18 T cell receptor beta chains originate from one sample sequenced in a study of cytomegalovirus exposure and HLA in healthy donors. Here immunoSEQ multiplex PCR was the method, and the copy in TCRdb shows in-frame clones only, minus some. The data contain over 45,000 clones, about 88% of them singletons. The specimen was PBMCs. These receptors came from a woman in her 30s in good health and CMV-seronegative.

The chain links TRBV18 to TRBJ2-7; TRBD2 is a possible D gene (5 bases). CDR1 KGHSH and CDR2 LQKENI come from the germline V gene. CDR3 length: 13 amino acids. Trimming removed 5 bases from V and 3 bases from J, with 11 bases in between. CDR3 sequence (DNA): TGTGCCAGCTCATACGGACTTAACTACGAGCAGTACTTC. This encodes CASSYGLNYEQYF.

The gene calls are TRBV5-6 and TRBJ2-7; D may be TRBD1 (9 bases). This CDR3 has 15 amino acids. Germline V gene data show CDR1 as SGHDT and CDR2 as YYEEEE. Trimming left V 4 bases short and J 3 bases short, with 17 bases between. The DNA for the CDR3 is TGTGCCAGCAGCCGGGGGGGACAGGGTAACTACGAGCAGTACTTC. Translation gives CASSRGGQGNYEQYF.

The chain recombines TRBV30 with TRBJ1-2; TRBD1 might be the D (5 bases). The germline CDR1 and CDR2 sequences are GTSNPN and SVGIG (reference sequence). The CDR3 consists of 11 residues. The V end lost 2 bases, the J end lost 6 bases, and 7 bases lay between the germline ends. CDR3 region: CAWSYRNGYTF. The CDR3 coding sequence is TGTGCCTGGAGTTACAGGAATGGCTACACCTTC.

The chain is built from TRBV11-2 and TRBJ1-5; 8 bases are a match to TRBD1. The CDR3 loop spans 15 amino acids. The trim removed 5 bases at V and 4 bases at J, leaving 7 bases unmatched. The germline V gene encodes CDR1 SGHAT and CDR2 FQNNGV. DNA for the CDR3: TGTGCCAGCAGCCCTGGACAGGGCCTGAATCAGCCCCAGCATTTT. Residues: CASSPGQGLNQPQHF.

V is TRBV5-4 and J is TRBJ2-7; D might be TRBD1 (6 bases). The CDR3 is 12 residues long. With 4 bases removed from V and 6 bases from J, the gap between germline ends came to 11 bases. CDR1 SGHNT and CDR2 YYREEE come from the germline V gene (reference sequence). The CDR3 region is CASSHPGAEQYF. In DNA form, the CDR3 reads TGTGCCAGCAGCCACCCAGGGGCCGAGCAGTACTTC. The complete variable domain, with remaining parts taken from reference TRBV5-4 and TRBJ2-7, reads ETGVTQSPTHLIKTRGQQVTLRCSSQSGHNTVSWYQQALGQGPQFIFQYYREEENGRGNFPPRFSGLQFPNYSSELNVNALELDDSALYLCASSHPGAEQYFGPGTRLTVT.

The chain combines TRBV18 with TRBJ2-7; 9 bases are shared with TRBD2. Germline V lookup: CDR1 KGHSH, CDR2 LQKENI. This CDR3 contains 15 residues. V gave up 6 bases and J gave up 6 bases; unmatched junction bases: 12. The CDR3 nucleotides read TGTGCCAGCTCCAAAGACGCCCTAGCGGGGCCCGAGCAGTACTTC. Translation gives CASSKDALAGPEQYF.

The J gene is TRBJ1-5, the V gene TRBV7-2, with D unresolved. V lost 5 bases and J lost 2, with 13 bases in between. Looked up from germline, CDR1 is SGHTA and CDR2 is FQGNSA. This CDR3 has 15 amino acids. Here the CDR3 reads CASSPSLAGNQPQHF. The CDR3 DNA reads as TGTGCCAGCAGCCCCTCCTTAGCAGGCAATCAGCCCCAGCATTTT. Supplemented by reference TRBV7-2 and TRBJ1-5, the full variable domain reads GAGVSQSPSNKVTEKGKDVELRCDPISGHTALYWYRQSLGQGLEFLIYFQGNSAPDKSGLPSDRFSAERTGGSVSTLTIQRTQQEDSAVYLCASSPSLAGNQPQHFGDGTRLSIL.

The chain is built from TRBV2 and TRBJ1-4, with D hard to call. The CDR3 is 11 residues long. Deletions cut 6 bases from V and 6 bases from J, with 5 bases between. Germline V lookup: CDR1 SNHLY, CDR2 FYNNEI. CDR3 DNA sequence: TGTGCCAGCAGCGTATATGAAAAACTGTTTTTT. Its protein is CASSVYEKLFF.

The chain joins TRBV11-2 to TRBJ2-1, with 14 bases identical to TRBD2. This CDR3 region has 16 residues. V shed 3 bases, J shed 5 bases, and the junction held 3 bases outside the gene matches. Germline V gene sequence: CDR1 SGHAT, CDR2 FQNNGV. The CDR3 bases are TGTGCCAGCAGCTTTCGGACTAGCGGGGGGAACAATGAGCAGTTCTTC. Its protein is CASSFRTSGGNNEQFF.

The V gene is TRBV10-1, the J gene TRBJ1-1; no clear D gene. With 0 bases removed from V and 5 bases from J, the gap between germline ends came to 7 bases. The CDR3 totals 13 residues. Germline CDR1 reads WNHNN; CDR2 reads SYGVQD (reference sequence). The CDR3 DNA reads TGCGCCAGCAGTGAGTCTCGGTATACTGAAGCTTTCTTT. Translating gives CASSESRYTEAFF.

V and J are TRBV5-1 and TRBJ1-2; 7 bases fit TRBD1. CDR1 is SGHRS and CDR2 is YFSETQ in the germline V gene. This CDR3 region has 14 residues. With V trimmed by 2 bases and J by 4 bases, 5 bases remained unmatched. The CDR3 DNA reads TGCGCCAGCAGCTTCCAGGGGGAAGGCTATGGCTACACCTTC. This sequence encodes CASSFQGEGYGYTF. The variable domain in full, with the rest retrieved from reference TRBV5-1 and TRBJ1-2, is KAGVTQTPRYLIKTRGQQVTLSCSPISGHRSVSWYQQTPGQGLQFLFEYFSETQRNKGNFPGRFSGRQFSNSRSEMNVSTLELGDSALYLCASSFQGEGYGYTFGSGTRLTVV.

The chain uses TRBV4-3 and TRBJ1-4; D is unresolved. Trimming removed 5 bases at V and 2 bases at J, with 15 bases between. CDR3 length: 16 amino acids. CDR1 LGHNA and CDR2 YSLEER come from the germline V gene. The CDR3 DNA reads TGCGCCAGCAGCTCGATTCAAAGAGGGACTAATGAAAAACTGTTTTTT. Amino acids: CASSSIQRGTNEKLFF.

The J gene is TRBJ2-1, the V gene TRBV9; TRBD2 agrees at 7 bases. CDR1 SGDLS and CDR2 YYNGEE come from the germline V gene. With 0 bases clipped from V and 2 bases from J, the junction kept 2 bases outside the gene matches. The CDR3 length is 15 residues. As DNA, the CDR3 is TGTGCCAGCAGCGTAGCGGGAGGAACCTACAATGAGCAGTTCTTC. This sequence encodes CASSVAGGTYNEQFF. Full variable domain (remainder filled in from reference TRBV9 and TRBJ2-1): DSGVTQTPKHLITATGQRVTLRCSPRSGDLSVYWYQQSLDQGLQFLIQYYNGEERAKGNILERFSAQQFPDLHSELNLSSLELGDSALYFCASSVAGGTYNEQFFGPGTRLTVL.

In DNA form, the CDR3 reads TGCGCCAGCAGCCAAGGACAAGGGGGAGTGCAGTACTTC. This gives the protein CASSQGQGGVQYF. The genes are TRBV4-1 and TRBJ2-7; weak D call: TRBD1 (6 bases). Per germline, CDR1 MGHRA and CDR2 YSYEKL. The CDR3 covers 13 residues. V dropped 1 base and J dropped 9 bases, with 13 bases sitting between them.

V gene TRBV9 combines with J gene TRBJ2-7, with D possibly TRBD1 on 6 matching bases. The CDR3 is 15 residues long. The V gene's germline CDR1 is SGDLS and CDR2 YYNGEE. V lost 0 bases, J lost 2 bases, and 12 bases lay in between. CDR3 nucleotide sequence: TGTGCCAGCAGCGTAGCCGGACAGAGCACCTACGAGCAGTACTTC. It encodes CASSVAGQSTYEQYF.

CDR3 protein: CASSSTGTGSVEQYF. In DNA form, the CDR3 reads TGTGCCAGCAGTTCGACCGGGACAGGGTCGGTCGAGCAGTACTTC. This chain links TRBV27 with TRBJ2-7; 9 bases map to TRBD1. Germline loops: CDR1 MNHEY, CDR2 SMNVEV (reference sequence). V was pared by 4 bases and J by 6 bases, with 10 bases of the junction left unmatched. The CDR3 consists of 15 residues.

V usage is TRBV10-2 and J usage is TRBJ2-1; 9 positions match TRBD2. Losses at the gene ends were 6 bases for V and 3 bases for J; bases not matched to a gene: 6. This CDR3 region has 15 residues. CDR1 is WSHSY, CDR2 SAAADI, per germline. The CDR3 reads CASSAGTSNYNEQFF. In DNA, the CDR3 is TGCGCCAGCAGCGCCGGGACTAGCAACTACAATGAGCAGTTCTTC.

The chain has TRBV28 and TRBJ2-4; tentatively, D is TRBD2 (5 bases). The CDR3 is made up of 14 amino acids. The V gene's germline CDR1 is MDHEN and CDR2 SYDVKM. Trimming took 8 bases from V and 0 from J, leaving 11 bases between them. DNA for the CDR3: TGTGCCAGCTGGGGTCGGGGAGCCAAAAACATTCAGTACTTC. Translated: CASWGRGAKNIQYF. Full variable domain (missing parts from reference TRBV28 and TRBJ2-4): DVKVTQSSRYLVKRTGEKVFLECVQDMDHENMFWYRQDPGLGLRLIYFSYDVKMKEKGDIPEGYSVSREKKERFSLILESASTNQTSMYLCASWGRGAKNIQYFGAGTRLSVL.